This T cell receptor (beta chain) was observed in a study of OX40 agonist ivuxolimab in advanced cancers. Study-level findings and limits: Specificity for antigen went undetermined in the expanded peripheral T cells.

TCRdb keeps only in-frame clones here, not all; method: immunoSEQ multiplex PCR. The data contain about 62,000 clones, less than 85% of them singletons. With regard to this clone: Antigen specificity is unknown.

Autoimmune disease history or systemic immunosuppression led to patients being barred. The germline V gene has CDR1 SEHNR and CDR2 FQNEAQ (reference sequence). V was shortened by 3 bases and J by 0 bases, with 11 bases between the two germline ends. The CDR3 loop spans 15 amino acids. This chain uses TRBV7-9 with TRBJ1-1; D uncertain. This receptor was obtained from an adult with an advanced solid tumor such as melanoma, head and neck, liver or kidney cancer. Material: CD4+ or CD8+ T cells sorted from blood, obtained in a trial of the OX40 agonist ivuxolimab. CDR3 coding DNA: TGTGCCAGCAGCTTGGATCGAACGGTGAACACTGAAGCTTTCTTT. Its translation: CASSLDRTVNTEAFF.